The next 25 T cell receptor beta chains were all read from a single sample in a study of PD-1 blockade in classical Hodgkin lymphoma. This table comes from immunoSEQ multiplex PCR, and its TCRdb copy is limited to in-frame clones, with some not included. Found here are tens of thousands of clones, 80% to 95% of them singletons; the top ten hold 0.2% to 0.3%. Each and every patient relapsed after autologous stem cell transplantation, and patients got differing brentuximab vedotin exposure. Starting with thawed PBMCs, CD4+ T cells were purified by magnetic negative selection. The specimen comprised CD4+ T cells from blood, sampled at baseline. These receptors all come from a human donor with classical Hodgkin lymphoma.

This sequence joins TRBV9 and TRBJ2-1; 9 nucleotides match TRBD1. Germline CDR1 is SGDLS and CDR2 is YYNGEE. This CDR3 region has 17 residues. With V trimmed by 0 bases and J by 6 bases, 10 bases remained unmatched. As DNA, the CDR3 is TGTGCCAGCAGCGTAGAGTTGGGACAGGGAAGTTTCAATGAGCAGTTCTTC. Translated, it gives CASSVELGQGSFNEQFF. Drawing the rest from reference TRBV9 and TRBJ2-1, the complete variable domain is DSGVTQTPKHLITATGQRVTLRCSPRSGDLSVYWYQQSLDQGLQFLIQYYNGEERAKGNILERFSAQQFPDLHSELNLSSLELGDSALYFCASSVELGQGSFNEQFFGPGTRLTVL.

This chain joins TRBV15 and TRBJ1-4; D uncertain. This CDR3 is 15 amino acids long. Trimming took off 0 bases at V and 8 bases at J, with 13 bases between the two ends. Looked up from germline, CDR1 is LNHNV and CDR2 is YYDKDF (reference sequence). The CDR3, as DNA: TGTGCCACCAGCAGAGATTATGGAAGTGAGGAAAAACTGTTTTTT. Translating it yields CATSRDYGSEEKLFF.

The chain recombines TRBV28 with TRBJ1-4, with 10 bases fitting TRBD1. V gave up 5 bases and J gave up 6 bases; unmatched junction bases: 3. From germline, CDR1 is MDHEN and CDR2 SYDVKM. CDR3 size: 14 residues. The CDR3 is CASSPGTGDEKLFF. CDR3 nucleotides: TGTGCCAGCAGTCCCGGGACAGGGGATGAAAAACTGTTTTTT.

V is TRBV28 and J is TRBJ2-2; a weak D match, TRBD2 (6 bases). The V end lost 2 bases, the J end lost 4 bases, and 8 bases lay between the germline ends. Germline loops: CDR1 MDHEN, CDR2 SYDVKM. This CDR3 is built from 14 residues. CDR3 in amino acids: CASSLGGLTGELFF. For the CDR3, the DNA is TGTGCCAGCAGTTTAGGGGGACTCACCGGGGAGCTGTTTTTT.

The V call is TRBV14, the J call TRBJ1-2; D gene ambiguous. V was trimmed by 4 bases and J by 4 bases, leaving 10 bases between them. Per the germline V gene, CDR1 is SGHDN and CDR2 is FVKESK. The CDR3 loop spans 13 amino acids. This chain's CDR3 is CASSPDGVYGYTF. DNA for the CDR3: TGTGCCAGCAGCCCTGACGGAGTCTATGGCTACACCTTC.

The genes are TRBV6-1 and TRBJ2-1, with 8 bases lining up with TRBD1. The germline gives CDR1 MNHNS, CDR2 SASEGT. CDR3 length: 16 residues. The V and J ends lost 2 bases and 8 bases, in that order; junction bases with no gene match: 11. This CDR3 reads CASSETTFTGGHEQFF. The CDR3 DNA reads TGTGCCAGCAGTGAAACGACTTTTACAGGGGGGCATGAGCAGTTCTTC.

The chain combines TRBV7-9 with TRBJ1-2; no clear D gene. The CDR3 is 15 amino acids. Germline CDR1 reads SEHNR; CDR2 reads FQNEAQ (reference sequence). V lost 5 bases and J 4 bases, leaving 17 bases between the germline ends. CDR3: CASSPPGQAGYGYTF. The CDR3 region has the DNA TGTGCCAGCAGCCCGCCCGGGCAGGCGGGCTATGGCTACACCTTC.

V is TRBV7-8 and J is TRBJ1-1; a possible D gene is TRBD1 (5 bases). The V gene's germline CDR1 is SGHVS and CDR2 FQNEAQ. Between the trimmed V and J ends, which lost 1 base and 0 bases, there was a span of 12 bases. This CDR3 is 16 amino acids long. This CDR3 is CASSLEGRTMNTEAFF. The CDR3, as DNA: TGTGCCAGCAGCTTAGAGGGACGGACGATGAACACTGAAGCTTTCTTT.

This chain uses TRBV9 with TRBJ1-2; D is unclear. The CDR3 length is 13 residues. In germline, CDR1 is SGDLS, CDR2 YYNGEE. Deletions cut 0 bases from V and 4 bases from J, with 7 bases between. CDR3 sequence (DNA): TGTGCCAGCAGCGTAGGGGTCACCTATGGCTACACCTTC. This encodes CASSVGVTYGYTF.

This rearrangement joins TRBV6-4 to TRBJ1-2; 7 bases match TRBD1. Looked up from germline, CDR1 is MRHNA and CDR2 is SNTAGT. Unmatched junction bases numbered 2, after V lost 0 bases and J lost 4 bases. The CDR3 loop spans 14 amino acids. CDR3 amino acids: CASSDSGQSYGYTF. The CDR3 nucleotides are TGTGCCAGCAGTGACTCGGGACAGAGCTATGGCTACACCTTC.

The rearrangement joins TRBV6-1 to TRBJ2-7; 9 bases are a match to TRBD2. Trimming took 6 bases from V and 6 from J; bases not matched to a gene: 6. The germline gives CDR1 MNHNS, CDR2 SASEGT. The CDR3 extends over 13 amino acids. CDR3 coding DNA: TGTGCCAGCAGACAGGGACTAGCAGGCGAGCAGTACTTC. Translation gives CASRQGLAGEQYF.

The chain couples TRBV27 to TRBJ2-5; a possible D gene is TRBD2 (7 bases). The CDR3 contains 15 residues. V lost 0 bases and J lost 4, with 12 bases in between. Germline V CDR1 and CDR2: MNHEY, SMNVEV (reference sequence). CDR3 sequence (DNA): TGTGCCAGCAGTTTATCGTGGGGGGGGCGAGAGACCCAGTACTTC. As protein: CASSLSWGGRETQYF.

The chain couples TRBV11-2 to TRBJ2-7; D may be TRBD1 (9 bases). The CDR3 covers 17 residues. CDR1 and CDR2 from the germline V gene are SGHAT and FQNNGV. V was cut by 0 bases and J by 3 bases, with 18 bases left in between. The CDR3, as DNA: TGTGCCAGCAGCTTAGATAGCGGGACAGGGTTCGACTACGAGCAGTACTTC. Protein product: CASSLDSGTGFDYEQYF.

This chain connects TRBV9 to TRBJ2-5; TRBD1 matches 8 bases. V was pared by 4 bases and J by 2 bases, with 4 bases of the junction left unmatched. CDR1 and CDR2 (germline): SGDLS, YYNGEE. This CDR3 is 14 amino acids long. The CDR3 bases are TGTGCCAGCAGCTCACGGACAGGGCAAGAGACCCAGTACTTC. Amino acid sequence: CASSSRTGQETQYF.

In DNA form, the CDR3 reads TGTGCCAGCAGGGGACAGGGCTCTAACTATGGCTACACCTTC. This gives the protein CASRGQGSNYGYTF. The genes are TRBV6-6 and TRBJ1-2; 9 positions match TRBD1. CDR3 length equals 14 residues. The trim removed 6 bases at V and 0 bases at J, leaving 2 bases unmatched. CDR1 MNHNY and CDR2 SVGAGI come from the germline V gene (reference sequence).

This chain uses TRBV15 with TRBJ1-1; TRBD1 might be the D (6 bases). V was clipped by 1 base and J by 1 base, with 7 bases between them. The CDR3 extends over 14 amino acids. Germline CDR1 LNHNV, CDR2 YYDKDF (reference sequence). CDR3 sequence reads: CATSRGTANTEAFF. The DNA for the CDR3 is TGTGCCACCAGCAGAGGGACAGCGAACACTGAAGCTTTCTTT.

CDR3 amino acids: CASRGTGTNQPQHF. As DNA, the CDR3 is TGTGCCAGCAGGGGGACAGGCACCAATCAGCCCCAGCATTTT. The V gene is TRBV6-5, the J gene TRBJ1-5; 8 nucleotides agree with TRBD1. The CDR3 length is 14 residues. CDR1 and CDR2 (germline): MNHEY, SVGAGI. J was trimmed by 3 bases and V by 6 bases; bases with no gene match: 4.

The chain links TRBV25-1 to TRBJ1-1; maybe TRBD1 (5 bases). Germline values: CDR1 MGHDK, CDR2 SYGVNS. The V end was cut by 6 bases, the J end by 3 bases, with 17 bases between. This CDR3 comprises 15 residues. For the CDR3, the DNA is TGTGCCAGCAGCCCACGGGGGACGGGGGACACTGAAGCTTTCTTT. This translates into CASSPRGTGDTEAFF.

This clone is a singleton in its sample. The J gene is TRBJ2-3, the V gene TRBV7-9; D is unresolved. Germline V gene data show CDR1 as SEHNR and CDR2 as FQNEAQ (reference sequence). This CDR3 has 12 residues. The ends were cut back, 1 base at V and 11 bases at J, with 10 bases in the middle. The CDR3 DNA reads TGTGCCAGCAGCTTAGGTCTCAAGGAGCAGTATTTT. It translates to CASSLGLKEQYF.

The CDR3 loop reads CASSPPGHFGSGNTIYF. In DNA, the CDR3 is TGTGCCAGCAGCCCACCGGGACATTTCGGCTCTGGAAACACCATATATTTT. The V and J genes are TRBV14 and TRBJ1-3, with a possible D match to TRBD1 (6 bases). Trimming pared 4 bases from V and 0 bases from J, leaving 16 bases between. Germline CDR1 and CDR2: SGHDN and FVKESK. The CDR3 consists of 17 residues.

J is TRBJ2-1 and V is TRBV4-1, with D hard to call. V was clipped by 4 bases and J by 6 bases, with 13 bases between them. Germline V lookup: CDR1 MGHRA, CDR2 YSYEKL. The CDR3 sequence is 14 residues long. The CDR3 DNA reads TGCGCCAGCAGCCTCGGACCGAGAAGCAATGAGCAGTTCTTC. Translating it yields CASSLGPRSNEQFF.

This clone came up a few times. The chain uses TRBV9 and TRBJ2-2, with 7 bases matching TRBD2. Germline V gene lookup returns CDR1 SGDLS and CDR2 YYNGEE. The CDR3 spans 16 residues. The junction had 5 bases not matched to a gene; V was cut back by 0 bases and J by 3 bases. CDR3 DNA: TGTGCCAGCAGCGTAGATTCTGGGGGGGACACCGGGGAGCTGTTTTTT. Its protein is CASSVDSGGDTGELFF. The whole variable domain, filled in from reference TRBV9 and TRBJ2-2, reads DSGVTQTPKHLITATGQRVTLRCSPRSGDLSVYWYQQSLDQGLQFLIQYYNGEERAKGNILERFSAQQFPDLHSELNLSSLELGDSALYFCASSVDSGGDTGELFFGEGSRLTVL.

This rearrangement joins TRBV10-1 to TRBJ1-1; 7 nucleotides align to TRBD1. The CDR3 totals 17 residues. Trimming removed 0 bases from V and 11 bases from J; junction bases left unmatched: 18. Germline assignment: CDR1 WNHNN and CDR2 SYGVQD (reference sequence). In DNA, the CDR3 is TGCGCCAGCAGTGAGTCGCGGGGACAGAAGGGGTCAATTTCGGCTTTCTTT. Translation: CASSESRGQKGSISAFF.

The V call is TRBV6-5, the J call TRBJ1-1; D ambiguous. Germline loops: CDR1 MNHEY, CDR2 SVGAGI. The ends were cut back, 6 bases at V and 8 bases at J, with 16 bases in the middle. There are 13 residues in the CDR3. CDR3 bases: TGTGCCAGCAGGCTCGTAGTCGCAAGGGAAGCTTTCTTT. Translation gives CASRLVVAREAFF.

The count of this clone is one. The gene calls are TRBV27 and TRBJ2-1; 11 positions agree with TRBD2. Germline assignment: CDR1 MNHEY and CDR2 SMNVEV (reference sequence). The CDR3 runs to 17 residues. V was clipped by 0 bases and J by 8 bases; unmatched bases: 9. CDR3 loop: CASSLSVLAGENDEQFF. In DNA form, the CDR3 reads TGTGCCAGCAGTTTATCGGTACTAGCGGGAGAAAACGATGAGCAGTTCTTC.